This T cell receptor (beta chain) was identified in a study of CD4+ T cells in melanoma. Findings of the study overall: A reported correlation linked neoantigen-specific CD4+ T cells to CD8+, macrophage and B cell function. Reportedly, melanoma neoantigen-specific CD4+ T cells showed varied differentiation states.

On this clone itself: Its antigen is currently unknown.

This CDR3 is built from 15 residues. The germline CDR1 and CDR2 sequences are LNHDA and SQIVND (reference sequence). The ends were cut back, 10 bases at V and 2 bases at J, with 20 bases in the middle. Clones were read by immunoSEQ multiplex PCR, and TCRdb kept only the in-frame ones, dropping some. The sample carries 13,000 or so clones, about three quarters recorded once. The sequencing input was cells from a culture (not recorded whether cultured in vitro). The genes are TRBV19 and TRBJ1-2; D not resolved. The TCR was taken from a human donor with melanoma. The CDR3 coding sequence is TGTGCCACCACCGTCCCGGGGTTCTCAAACTATGGCTACACCTTC. The encoded protein is CATTVPGFSNYGYTF. Drawing the rest from reference TRBV19 and TRBJ1-2, the complete variable domain is DGGITQSPKYLFRKEGQNVTLSCEQNLNHDAMYWYRQDPGQGLRLIYYSQIVNDFQKGDIAEGYSVSREKKESFPLTVTSAQKNPTAFYLCATTVPGFSNYGYTFGSGTRLTVV.